Shown below are 19 T cell receptor beta chains from a single sample sequenced in a study of cytomegalovirus exposure and HLA in healthy donors. The PCR made use of 60 Vbeta and 13 Jbeta primers. Some clones are missing from TCRdb's copy, which holds only in-frame ones; the method was immunoSEQ multiplex PCR. The sample shows some 250,000 clones, around 80% of them seen only once. Sequenced material: PBMCs. Receptor source: a woman aged 40 to 50 in good health and CMV-seropositive.

Turning to this clone: At one end the junction does not follow the germline gene, possibly because of a read error. V gene TRBV7-7 combines with J gene TRBJ2-2, with 7 bases lining up with TRBD2. The CDR3 totals 17 residues. Germline V CDR1 and CDR2: SSHAT, FNYEAQ (reference sequence). CDR3 nucleotides: TGTGCTAGCAGTCGTTGGGGGGGAACCGCGAACACCGGGGAGCTGTTTTTT. Translation: CASSRWGGTANTGELFF.

The genes are TRBV4-2 and TRBJ1-2, with 8 nucleotides matching TRBD1. This CDR3 comprises 17 residues. With 0 bases clipped from V and 4 bases from J, the junction kept 10 bases outside the gene matches. Germline-derived CDR1 and CDR2 are LGHNA and YNFKEQ. The CDR3 protein is CASSQDRGQEFGYGYTF. The CDR3 DNA is TGTGCCAGCAGCCAAGATCGGGGACAGGAGTTTGGCTATGGCTACACCTTC.

The gene calls are TRBV29-1 and TRBJ1-2; 8 positions agree with TRBD1. After removal of 2 bases from V and 8 bases from J, the junction contained 7 bases not matched to a gene. The CDR3 has 13 residues. The germline V gene encodes CDR1 SQVTM and CDR2 ANQGSEA. The CDR3 region is CSVERQGARGYTF. Written as DNA, the CDR3 is TGCAGCGTTGAACGGCAGGGGGCGAGAGGCTACACCTTC.

The chain recombines TRBV7-9 with TRBJ2-1; 9 positions agree with TRBD2. The CDR3 is 16 residues long. Germline values: CDR1 SEHNR, CDR2 FQNEAQ (reference sequence). J gave up 8 bases and V 0 bases, and 8 bases lay outside the gene matches. Here the CDR3 DNA reads TGTGCCAGCAGCTTAGCGGGCGGGGGGGCCGGGGATGAGCAGTTCTTC. It specifies CASSLAGGGAGDEQFF.

The chain joins TRBV25-1 to TRBJ1-3; 8 bases are a match to TRBD1. V shed 4 bases, J shed 2 bases, and the junction held 4 bases outside the gene matches. Germline loops: CDR1 MGHDK, CDR2 SYGVNS. The CDR3 is 15 residues long. The CDR3, as DNA: TGTGCCAGCAGTGCAACAGGGGGTGCTGGAAACACCATATATTTT. Translated: CASSATGGAGNTIYF.

The genes are TRBV7-2 and TRBJ2-5; 7 nucleotides align to TRBD2. Per germline, CDR1 SGHTA and CDR2 FQGNSA. This CDR3 comprises 15 residues. The ends lost 0 bases at V and 2 bases at J; junction bases unmatched: 3. CDR3 loop: CASSLAGGYQETQYF. CDR3 coding DNA: TGTGCCAGCAGCTTAGCGGGAGGGTATCAAGAGACCCAGTACTTC.

This sequence joins TRBV5-1 and TRBJ2-1; TRBD2 aligns across 13 bases. V shed 4 bases and J 5 bases; nucleotides not matched to a gene: 9. CDR1 and CDR2 from the germline V gene are SGHRS and YFSETQ. The length of the CDR3 is 17 residues. The CDR3 loop reads CASSLRLAGGTHNEQFF. The CDR3 DNA reads as TGCGCCAGCAGCCTAAGACTAGCGGGAGGTACCCACAATGAGCAGTTCTTC. Complete variable domain (other parts from reference TRBV5-1 and TRBJ2-1): KAGVTQTPRYLIKTRGQQVTLSCSPISGHRSVSWYQQTPGQGLQFLFEYFSETQRNKGNFPGRFSGRQFSNSRSEMNVSTLELGDSALYLCASSLRLAGGTHNEQFFGPGTRLTVL.

This clone showed up just a few times. The gene calls are TRBV29-1 and TRBJ2-7, with TRBD2 matching over 9 bases. CDR3 length equals 15 residues. The germline CDR1 and CDR2 sequences are SQVTM and ANQGSEA. Trimming removed 4 bases from V and 2 bases from J; junction bases left unmatched: 9. CDR3 sequence: CSVVGREGPPYEQYF. Here the CDR3 DNA reads TGCAGCGTTGTTGGGCGGGAGGGCCCTCCCTACGAGCAGTACTTC.

This clone was detected only a few times. The chain joins TRBV5-1 to TRBJ1-2, with 8 nucleotides matching TRBD1. Germline V CDR1 and CDR2: SGHRS, YFSETQ. With 4 bases clipped from V and 6 bases from J, the junction kept 8 bases outside the gene matches. This CDR3 is 14 amino acids long. The CDR3, as DNA: TGCGCCAGCAGCACACGGACAGGGAACCATGGCTACACCTTC. It yields the protein CASSTRTGNHGYTF.

V gene TRBV6-5 combines with J gene TRBJ2-1; 7 bases fit TRBD1. CDR3 size: 16 residues. Germline V gives CDR1 MNHEY, CDR2 SVGAGI. The junction had 8 bases not matched to a gene; V was cut back by 1 base and J by 5 bases. The CDR3: CASSYLGFTGDNEQFF. The CDR3 bases are TGTGCCAGCAGTTACTTGGGTTTTACAGGGGACAATGAGCAGTTCTTC.

The rearrangement joins TRBV5-4 to TRBJ2-6; TRBD1 agrees at 10 bases. The CDR3 covers 16 residues. V was pared by 4 bases and J by 2 bases, with 3 bases of the junction left unmatched. The germline V gene encodes CDR1 SGHNT and CDR2 YYREEE (reference sequence). In nucleotides, the CDR3 is TGTGCCAGCAGCCCCGGACAGGGGGCTGGGGCCAACGTCCTGACTTTC. This encodes CASSPGQGAGANVLTF.

The chain uses TRBV4-1 and TRBJ2-7; the match to TRBD2 covers 9 bases. CDR1 and CDR2 (germline): MGHRA, YSYEKL. The junction had 8 bases not matched to a gene; V was cut back by 1 base and J by 4 bases. The CDR3 spans 16 residues. CDR3 sequence: CASSQAPAGGRYEQYF. CDR3 DNA sequence: TGCGCCAGCAGCCAAGCTCCTGCGGGAGGGAGATACGAGCAGTACTTC.

The chain carries TRBV7-2 and TRBJ1-3; TRBD1 agrees at 7 bases. CDR3 length: 15 amino acids. Germline CDR1 is SGHTA and CDR2 is FQGNSA. Losses at the gene ends were 2 bases for V and 2 bases for J; bases not matched to a gene: 3. The CDR3 coding sequence is TGTGCCAGCAGCTTAACCGGGACAGCTGGAAACACCATATATTTT. It is translated as CASSLTGTAGNTIYF.

This clone appeared a few times. The rearrangement links TRBV11-1 to TRBJ2-5, with D possibly TRBD2 on 6 matching bases. The V gene's germline CDR1 is SGHAT and CDR2 FQDESV (reference sequence). The CDR3 is 16 residues long. The V and J ends lost 4 bases and 0 bases respectively, with 15 bases between them. CDR3 amino acids: CASSSRSGWNQETQYF. The CDR3 nucleotides read TGTGCCAGCAGCTCCCGGAGCGGGTGGAACCAAGAGACCCAGTACTTC. Variable domain in full (rest from reference TRBV11-1 and TRBJ2-5): EAEVAQSPRYKITEKSQAVAFWCDPISGHATLYWYRQILGQGPELLVQFQDESVVDDSQLPKDRFSAERLKGVDSTLKIQPAELGDSAMYLCASSSRSGWNQETQYFGPGTRLLVL.

V usage is TRBV7-2 and J usage is TRBJ2-7; a weak D match, TRBD2 (6 bases). The length of the CDR3 is 14 residues. Germline V gene data show CDR1 as SGHTA and CDR2 as FQGNSA. Trimming took 4 bases from V and 3 from J, leaving 13 bases between them. The CDR3 coding sequence is TGTGCCAGCAGCTATCCGACGGGAGACTACGAGCAGTACTTC. Protein sequence: CASSYPTGDYEQYF.

The rearrangement links TRBV10-3 to TRBJ1-1, with a tentative D call TRBD1 (6 bases). Germline CDR1 and CDR2: ENHRY and SYGVKD. The CDR3 contains 13 residues. Trimming removed 6 bases at V and 1 base at J, with 9 bases between. This CDR3 reads CAIRKTGNTEAFF. The CDR3 DNA reads as TGTGCCATCAGGAAGACAGGGAACACTGAAGCTTTCTTT.

V is TRBV28 and J is TRBJ2-1; D remains unclear. This CDR3 region has 13 residues. The germline V gene has CDR1 MDHEN and CDR2 SYDVKM. The V and J ends lost 3 bases and 9 bases respectively, with 12 bases between them. The CDR3 sequence: CASSFIFEAEQFF. The CDR3 nucleotides are TGTGCCAGCAGTTTTATCTTTGAGGCTGAGCAGTTCTTC.

The chain has TRBV6-1 and TRBJ1-6, with D tentatively TRBD1 (5 bases). Trimming removed 6 bases at V and 7 bases at J, with 13 bases between. The CDR3 loop spans 14 amino acids. The germline V gene has CDR1 MNHNS and CDR2 SASEGT. The CDR3 sequence is CASRSGLGNSPLHF. DNA of the CDR3: TGTGCCAGCAGATCGGGACTGGGAAATTCACCCCTCCACTTT.

In the case of this clone: Other DNA sequences within the sample encode an identical CDR3. The chain uses TRBV9 and TRBJ1-3; TRBD1 matches at 9 bases. With 0 bases clipped from V and 4 bases from J, the junction kept 2 bases outside the gene matches. CDR1 is SGDLS and CDR2 is YYNGEE in the germline V gene. The CDR3 is made up of 15 amino acids. The CDR3 DNA sequence: TGTGCCAGCAGCGTAGAAGGGACAGGGGGAAACACCATATATTTT. As protein: CASSVEGTGGNTIYF.